The entry that follows covers one T cell receptor beta chain sequence. Participants were placed into cohorts based on the clinical history they reported. This sample is drawn from a study of blood T cell repertoires in COVID-19. Study-wide context: PBMCs, B-cell-depleted T cells, or T cells provided the cDNA or gDNA that made up the material.

Trimming took 2 bases from V and 4 from J, leaving 2 bases between them. CDR3 length: 12 residues. The germline gives CDR1 MNHEY, CDR2 SVGAGI. Method: immunoSEQ multiplex PCR; TCRdb's copy keeps in-frame clones and lacks some. In the table there are fewer than 250,000 clones, 85% to 90% of which are singletons. The TCR comes from a woman between 50 and 59 years old with acute COVID-19. The source material was PBMCs or T cells enriched from blood (not recorded which). The chain carries TRBV6-5 and TRBJ2-2; D unclear. DNA of the CDR3: TGTGCCAGCAGTTACCTCACCGGGGAGCTGTTTTTT. As protein: CASSYLTGELFF.